The text below deals with one T cell receptor (beta chain). The identical CDR3 is also encoded by other nucleotide sequences in the sample. The data originate from a study of blood T cell repertoires in COVID-19. V gave up 4 bases and J gave up 1 base; unmatched junction bases: 3. This CDR3 is built from 14 residues. Germline V lookup: CDR1 SGHTA, CDR2 FQGNSA. All enrollees were roughly 18 to 100 years old and from approximately 24 US areas. TCRdb keeps only in-frame clones here, not all; method: immunoSEQ multiplex PCR. The table lists under 350,000 clones, 86% of them singletons, with 4% to 5.5% in the top ten.

The rearrangement uses TRBV7-2 and TRBJ2-7, with 8 bases aligning to TRBD1. The sequence came from a woman between 40 and 55 years old with acute COVID-19. Input material: PBMCs or T cells enriched from blood (not recorded which). In nucleotides, the CDR3 is TGTGCCAGCAGCTCACAGGGGGGTTCCTACGAGCAGTACTTC. Translation gives CASSSQGGSYEQYF.